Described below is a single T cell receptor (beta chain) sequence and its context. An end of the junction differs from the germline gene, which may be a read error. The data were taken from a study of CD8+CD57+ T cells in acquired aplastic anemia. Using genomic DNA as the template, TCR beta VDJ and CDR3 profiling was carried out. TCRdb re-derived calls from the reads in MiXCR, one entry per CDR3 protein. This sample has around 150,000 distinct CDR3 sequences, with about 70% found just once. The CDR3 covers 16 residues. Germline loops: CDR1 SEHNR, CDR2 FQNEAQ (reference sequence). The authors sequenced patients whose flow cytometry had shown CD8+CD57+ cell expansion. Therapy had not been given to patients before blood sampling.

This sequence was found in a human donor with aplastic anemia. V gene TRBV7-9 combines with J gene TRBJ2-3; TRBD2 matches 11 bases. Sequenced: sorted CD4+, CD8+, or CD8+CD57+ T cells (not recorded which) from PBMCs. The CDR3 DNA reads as TGTGCCAGCAGCTTAGGTACTAGCGGGGGCCCAGGGGCCCAGTACTTT. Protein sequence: CASSLGTSGGPGAQYF.